This T cell receptor beta chain was found in a study of T cell repertoires in cytomegalovirus infection. Study-level information: Indications of both CMV infection and matching HLA type were provided by public TCR beta signatures. Study-wide results and limits: CMV carriers with the relevant HLA were identified by cumulative public TCR beta family frequency.

Worth noting for this clonotype: The antigen remains undetermined.

This CDR3 contains 13 residues. V was clipped by 3 bases and J by 8 bases, with 8 bases between them. TCRdb called the reads again in MiXCR, with one record for every CDR3 protein. Here the sample spans 340,000 or so distinct CDR3 sequences, just under 25% being singletons. The clonotype was recovered from a human donor in good health (CMV status not recorded). Some clones in this sample may be carry-over from other donors' samples. The specimen was cultured PBMCs, collected from culture after CMV antigen stimulation. The chain joins TRBV12-3 or TRBV12-4 to TRBJ1-6; tentatively, D is TRBD1 (6 bases). The CDR3: CASSLQGHSPLHF. The CDR3 bases are TGTGCCAGCAGTTTGCAGGGGCATTCACCCCTCCACTTT.